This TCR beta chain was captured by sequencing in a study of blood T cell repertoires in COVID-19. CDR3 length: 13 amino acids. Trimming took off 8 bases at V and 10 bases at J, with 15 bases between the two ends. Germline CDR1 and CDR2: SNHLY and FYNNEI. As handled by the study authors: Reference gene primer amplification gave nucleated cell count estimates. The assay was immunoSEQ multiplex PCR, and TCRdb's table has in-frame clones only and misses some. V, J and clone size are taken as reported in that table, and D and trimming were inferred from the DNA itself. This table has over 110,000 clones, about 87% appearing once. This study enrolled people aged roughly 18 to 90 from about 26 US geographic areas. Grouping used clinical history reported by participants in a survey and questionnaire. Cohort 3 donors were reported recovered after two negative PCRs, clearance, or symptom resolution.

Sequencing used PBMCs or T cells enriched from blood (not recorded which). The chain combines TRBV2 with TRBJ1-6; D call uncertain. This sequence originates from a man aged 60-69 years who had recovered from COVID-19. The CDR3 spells CASRRQAGSPLHF. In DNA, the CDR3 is TGTGCCAGCCGACGGCAGGCAGGCTCACCCCTCCACTTT.